Listed below are T cell receptor beta chains from one sample, sequenced in a study of T cell responses to AZD1222 COVID-19 vaccine. Libraries were prepared by immunoSEQ multiplex PCR; TCRdb keeps only in-frame clonotypes and omits some of them. The table records approximately 150,000 clones, about 90% of them present only once. This specimen consisted of peripheral blood, obtained 28 days after the second AZD1222 dose. These receptors originate from an adult who received the AZD1222 COVID-19 vaccine. Each CDR3 is given without its conserved first and last residue.

v_gene	j_gene	CDR3aa
TRBV7-7	TRBJ2-5	ASSFGAGGQETQY
TRBV18	TRBJ2-1	ASSLGLATRNEQF
TRBV7-3	TRBJ2-5	ASSQGQGRQETQY
TRBV6-2/TRBV6-3	TRBJ2-2	ASSLRGVAGTNTGELF
TRBV27	TRBJ1-1	ASSFDRGVTEAF
TRBV6-2/TRBV6-3	TRBJ2-3	ASSYLGADTQY
TRBV25-1	TRBJ2-5	ASGFQGGETQY
TRBV30	TRBJ2-5	AWSPGQGERGETQY
TRBV30	TRBJ1-2	AWRIAYGYT
TRBV5-1	TRBJ2-5	ASSLASRGQGETQY
TRBV28	TRBJ1-2	ASRPSGPGQRNYGYT
TRBV3-1/TRBV3-2	TRBJ1-1	ASSQGTLTEAF
TRBV21-1	TRBJ1-6	ASSKERRGDSPLH
TRBV9	TRBJ2-1	ASSPGPGPYNEQF
TRBV6-6	TRBJ1-5	ASSSGAGQPQH
TRBV19	TRBJ1-2	ASSIDLGPRGGYT
TRBV5-1	TRBJ2-1	ASRATSGGPYNEQF
TRBV7-9	TRBJ2-5	ASSFVRGQQETQY
TRBV30	TRBJ1-5	AWDHSGPGSNQPQH
TRBV14	TRBJ2-1	ASSPGTSFNEQF
TRBV7-9	TRBJ1-4	ASSPEGRANEKLF
TRBV5-4	TRBJ2-1	ASSLERGLTYNEQF
TRBV28	TRBJ2-5	AIENSGTETQY
TRBV6-5	TRBJ1-2	ASSYRPSNYGYT
TRBV7-8	TRBJ1-2	ASSLVVGGGNYGYT
TRBV9	TRBJ2-6	ASSVAFSGANVLT
TRBV6-5	TRBJ2-7	ASSYQLARSRDEQY
TRBV10-3	TRBJ1-1	AIRRGAEAF
TRBV6-5	TRBJ2-5	ASSSNRGGQETQY
TRBV2	TRBJ1-6	ASILRGGRGSNSPLH
TRBV7-9	TRBJ1-1	ASSLVPSPEAF
TRBV6-2/TRBV6-3	TRBJ1-1	ASSYRRQGISGTEAF
TRBV19	TRBJ2-2	ASRGTSGTGELF
TRBV28	TRBJ1-2	ASSLPQGARGYT
TRBV18	TRBJ2-3	ASSPTGGGTDTQY
TRBV7-2	TRBJ1-2	ASSTYRVGNYGYT
TRBV18	TRBJ2-5	ASSLPGQGRETQY
TRBV5-6	TRBJ1-2	ASTPRGVGYGYT
TRBV19	TRBJ1-6	ASRGQGETPLH
TRBV29-1	TRBJ1-2	SVVIQGGANYGYT
TRBV23-1	TRBJ1-5	ASGEGTGRNQPQH
TRBV5-1	TRBJ2-2	ASSLEGGLNTGELF
TRBV7-3	TRBJ2-1	ASSPGGVGYNEQF
TRBV19	TRBJ2-3	ASNSGGATDTQY
TRBV7-2	TRBJ1-5	ASSQRGGNQPQH
TRBV7-2	TRBJ1-3	ASSPGEGENTIY
TRBV3-1/TRBV3-2	TRBJ1-5	ASSQDLTGNQPQH
TRBV7-9	TRBJ2-2	ASSPRLAGGPNTGELF
TRBV6-5	TRBJ2-1	ASSYNNEQF
TRBV20-1	TRBJ1-4	SARDAEKLF
TRBV28	TRBJ1-4	ASSTPGRPNEKLF
TRBV2	TRBJ1-2	ASIPQGAYGYT
TRBV9	TRBJ1-2	ASGTEAPYGYT